These T cell receptor beta chains were read from a single sample in a study of T cell repertoires in cytomegalovirus infection. TCRdb re-called the reads through MiXCR, storing one row per CDR3 protein. Altogether roughly 500,000 distinct CDR3 sequences are present, about 42% being singletons, with the ten largest covering around 44%. No antigen has been identified for these receptors. The source material was cultured PBMCs, sampled from culture after CMV antigen stimulation. These receptors originate from a human donor in good health (CMV status not recorded). Some clones in this sample may be carry-over from other donors' samples. Each CDR3 is given with its conserved first and last residue. D genes are given only for firm matches. The size entry is marked missing in some rows and otherwise reads once, few, many or a size class.

>.|TRBV10-3|TRBD1|TRBJ2-7
TGTGCCATCAGTGCAGCAGGGACAGGGGGTTACGGCCACGAGCAGTACTTC
CAISAAGTGGYGHEQYF
>.|TRBV7-2|.|TRBJ2-3
TGTGCCAGCAGCATAAACAGGGTAGATACGCAGTATTTT
CASSINRVDTQYF
>few|TRBV6-1|TRBD1|TRBJ2-1
TGTGCCAGCAACCCGGGACAGGGATATGAGCAGTTCTTC
CASNPGQGYEQFF
>.|TRBV5-4|TRBD1|TRBJ1-1
TGTGCCAGCAGCGCCGACAGGGCGAACACTGAAGCTTTCTTT
CASSADRANTEAFF
>.|TRBV6-1|.|TRBJ2-1
TGTGCCAGCAGTCCCGACGGATACAATGAGCGGTTCTTC
CASSPDGYNERFF
>once|TRBV15|.|TRBJ2-7
TGTGCCACCAGCATAGCGGAGGACTCCTACGAGCAGTACTTC
CATSIAEDSYEQYF
>many|TRBV7-8|.|TRBJ1-2
TGTGCCAGCAGCTTAGCACATAACTATGGCTACACCTTC
CASSLAHNYGYTF
>.|TRBV7-2|.|TRBJ2-7
TGTGCCAGCAGCTTCTTGATGGAGCAGTACTTC
CASSFLMEQYF
>.|TRBV6-5|.|TRBJ2-1
TGTGCCAGTTTCAGGGACTCCTACAATGAGCAGTTCTTC
CASFRDSYNEQFF
>.|TRBV6-1|TRBD2|TRBJ2-7
TGTGCCAGCAGTGGGAAACTAGCGGGGGGGCTCGAGCAGTACTTC
CASSGKLAGGLEQYF
>.|TRBV7-9|.|TRBJ1-2
TGTGCCAGCAGCTTCTCCAGGAACCCTAGCTATGGCTACACCTTC
CASSFSRNPSYGYTF
>few|TRBV19|.|TRBJ2-6
TGTGCCAGTAGTGCCTTCCAGGGCGCTGGGGCCAACGTCCTGACTTTC
CASSAFQGAGANVLTF
>once|TRBV20-1|TRBD1|TRBJ1-5
TGCAGTGCGCCAGGGACAGGGGAGCAGCCCCAGCATTTT
CSAPGTGEQPQHF
>.|TRBV12-3/TRBV12-4|.|TRBJ1-1
TGTGCCAGCTTTATTGGGTCTATGAACACTGAAGCTTTCTTT
CASFIGSMNTEAFF
>few|TRBV11-2|.|TRBJ1-1
TGTGCCAGCAGCTTAGATCTGTCGGGCACTGAAGCTTTCTTT
CASSLDLSGTEAFF
>once|TRBV5-1|.|TRBJ2-2
TGCGCCAGCAGCTTGTTCGGGGCGGGCACCGGGGAGCTGTTTTTT
CASSLFGAGTGELFF
>many|TRBV11-2|TRBD2|TRBJ2-5
TGTGCCAGCAGCTCTGTCGGGGGAGGGGACCAAGAGACCCAGTACTTC
CASSSVGGGDQETQYF
>once|TRBV7-9|.|TRBJ1-4
TGTGCCAGCAGCTTCCCGACAGGACCCTGGGAAAAACTGTTTTTT
CASSFPTGPWEKLFF
>.|TRBV10-3|.|TRBJ2-7
TGTGCCATCAGGGCAGGGACTTCCGAGGGCTACGAGCAGTACTTC
CAIRAGTSEGYEQYF
>.|TRBV11-2|.|TRBJ2-2
TGTGCCAGCAGCCCCCCGACTTCTTATCCCGGGGAGCTGTTTTTT
CASSPPTSYPGELFF
>.|TRBV15|TRBD1|TRBJ1-5
TGTGCCACCAGCCCGACAGGGGGTAGCAATCAGCCCCAGCATTTT
CATSPTGGSNQPQHF
>few|TRBV25-1|TRBD2|TRBJ2-3
TGTGCCAGCAGTGAGGAACACCGGGGGGATGATACGCAGTATTTT
CASSEEHRGDDTQYF
>.|TRBV27|TRBD1|TRBJ1-5
TGTGCCAGCAGTTTAGGGACAGGTAGCAATCAGCCCCAGCATTTT
CASSLGTGSNQPQHF
>few|TRBV5-1|TRBD2|TRBJ2-3
TGCGCCAGCAGCCGACTAGCGGGAGTTTCGGCCCCACGAGATACGCAGTATTTT
CASSRLAGVSAPRDTQYF
>few|TRBV6-1|.|TRBJ1-3
TGTGCCAGTTCGGCCACTGGAAACACCATATATTTT
CASSATGNTIYF
>few|TRBV12-3/TRBV12-4|.|TRBJ1-2
TGTGCCAGCAGTTTATTTGCCAGCTCTAACTATGGCTACACCTTC
CASSLFASSNYGYTF
>.|TRBV6-6|.|TRBJ1-1
TGTGCCATCCTGGGAGGAGGGCGCCTTTTCTTT
CAILGGGRLFF
>.|TRBV6-2/TRBV6-3|.|TRBJ1-5
TGTGCCAGCAGTTACCGCGCAGAAGGTCGAAATCAGCCCCAGCATTTT
CASSYRAEGRNQPQHF
>few|TRBV2|TRBD2|TRBJ2-7
TGTGCCAGCAGTGGTCAGTCCAGGGGACAAGGACTAGCGGGGAGGGCGCCCTACGAGCAGTACTTC
CASSGQSRGQGLAGRAPYEQYF
>.|TRBV7-9|TRBD2|TRBJ2-7
TGTGCCAGCAGCGATAGCGGCAGCGGGAGGGCCGGTGAGCAGTACTTC
CASSDSGSGRAGEQYF
>.|TRBV4-1|.|TRBJ2-3
TGCGCCAGCAGCCAAGATGGAATCTCAGATACGCAGTATTTT
CASSQDGISDTQYF
>.|TRBV6-5|TRBD1|TRBJ1-1
TGTGCCAGCAGGACAGGGCTCTACACTGAAGCTTTCTTT
CASRTGLYTEAFF
>few|TRBV12-3/TRBV12-4|.|TRBJ1-1
TGTGCCAGCACGATGAGGGGCACTGAAGCTTTCTTT
CASTMRGTEAFF
>few|TRBV6-1|.|TRBJ1-6
TGTGCCAGCAGTGAATTTCCCGGGACCCTTAATTCACCCCTCCACTTT
CASSEFPGTLNSPLHF
>.|TRBV5-3|.|TRBJ2-3
TGTGCCAGCAGCTTGTCGGTTGCGGGGCCGAAGGTGGATACGCAGTATTTT
CASSLSVAGPKVDTQYF
>few|TRBV9|TRBD1|TRBJ1-3
TGTGCCAGCAGCCCAAGACAGGGCGCGGGAAACACCATATATTTT
CASSPRQGAGNTIYF
>.|TRBV7-6|TRBD2|TRBJ2-3
TGTGCCAGCAGCTCTCATTTAGGCGGGAGGGACACAGATACGCAGTATTTT
CASSSHLGGRDTDTQYF
>few|TRBV7-2|TRBD1|TRBJ2-2
TGTGCCAGCAGCTTCAGGACAGGGGCTGTCGGGGAGCTGTTTTTT
CASSFRTGAVGELFF
>.|TRBV10-3|.|TRBJ2-6
TGTGCCATCACAAGCGGTCATTATGGCCTCTCTGGGGCCAACGTCCTGACTTTC
CAITSGHYGLSGANVLTF
>.|TRBV5-1|.|TRBJ2-1
TGCGCCAGCAGCTTGGAGTTTGAGCAGTTCTTC
CASSLEFEQFF
>few|TRBV6-1|.|TRBJ1-1
TGTGCCAGCAGTGATCCCCCTCTGAACACTGAAGCTTTCTTT
CASSDPPLNTEAFF
>.|TRBV10-3|.|TRBJ1-1
TGTGCCATCAGTGTTGGGGGGGCAGACACTGAAGCTTTCTTT
CAISVGGADTEAFF
>few|TRBV7-6|.|TRBJ1-1
TGTGCCAGCAGCCCAACAGGTTTTGAAGCTTTCTTT
CASSPTGFEAFF
>few|TRBV7-9|.|TRBJ2-6
TGTGCCAGCAGCTCCTCGATCGGGGCTGGGGCCAACGTCCTGACTTTC
CASSSSIGAGANVLTF
>many|TRBV7-2|.|TRBJ1-5
TGTGCCAGCAGCTTAGTTGTGGGGGGCAATCAGCCCCAGCATTTT
CASSLVVGGNQPQHF
>few|TRBV7-2|TRBD2|TRBJ2-5
TGTGCCAGCAGCCGGAGGGCTAGCGGGTTCCAAGAGACCCAGTACTTC
CASSRRASGFQETQYF
>.|TRBV6-2/TRBV6-3|.|TRBJ2-1
TGTGCCAGCAGTTATATTTCTGGGAGCGGCTACAATGAGCAGTTCTTC
CASSYISGSGYNEQFF